Shown below are 16 T cell receptor beta chains from a single sample sequenced in a study of CD8 T cells in ankylosing spondylitis. TCRdb re-called the 5' RACE reads with MiXCR, one entry per CDR3 protein. The table shows about 130,000 distinct CDR3 sequences, with roughly 9% occurring only once. The sample was blood, either unsorted or a sorted T cell fraction (not recorded which). The receptors were gathered from a male donor with ankylosing spondylitis or in good health (not recorded which).

The chain employs TRBV25-1 and TRBJ2-5, with 8 nucleotides matching TRBD2. Germline-derived CDR1 and CDR2 are MGHDK and SYGVNS. This CDR3 is built from 16 residues. The V gene end was trimmed by 3 bases and the J gene end by 1 base; junction bases not matched to a gene: 7. The CDR3 DNA reads TGTGCCAGCAGTGATTCCCCACTAGCGGTCCAAGAGACCCAGTACTTC. Residues: CASSDSPLAVQETQYF.

This clonotype showed up many times. Compared with germline, one end of the junction differs, possibly owing to a read error. The chain links TRBV27 to TRBJ1-1; D is unclear. Germline V CDR1 and CDR2: MNHEY, SMNVEV (reference sequence). The CDR3 is 15 residues long. CDR3 nucleotides: TGTGCCAGCCGTTTAGGCCCGACGTCTCGGTCTGAAGCTTTCTTT. This codes for CASRLGPTSRSEAFF.

The chain is built from TRBV10-3 and TRBJ1-1, with unresolved D. This CDR3 region has 16 residues. Germline CDR1 and CDR2: ENHRY and SYGVKD. Trimming took off 2 bases at V and 0 bases at J, with 13 bases between the two ends. The CDR3 DNA is TGTGCCATCAGTGAGAATCCCCCAGCCTTGAACACTGAAGCTTTCTTT. Amino acids: CAISENPPALNTEAFF.

This clonotype was found many times. The rearrangement joins TRBV7-9 to TRBJ2-7; D uncertain. This CDR3 spans 14 amino acids. The germline V and J ends were trimmed by 0 bases and 2 bases, with 8 bases remaining between them. The germline V gene has CDR1 SEHNR and CDR2 FQNEAQ (reference sequence). The CDR3 region has the DNA TGTGCCAGCAGCTTAGCGGCAGGAACCTACGAGCAGTACTTC. Translation: CASSLAAGTYEQYF.

This clonotype has ten or more counts. The chain combines TRBV29-1 with TRBJ2-6; unclear D gene. CDR1 and CDR2 from the germline V gene are SQVTM and ANQGSEA. Trimming left V 4 bases short and J 2 bases short, with 6 bases between. The CDR3 spans 13 residues. CDR3 sequence: CSVVLTGANVLTF. CDR3 DNA sequence: TGCAGCGTTGTTCTCACTGGGGCCAACGTCCTGACTTTC.

This clonotype occurred many times. The chain employs TRBV5-1 and TRBJ2-5; D possibly matches TRBD1 or TRBD2 (5 bases each). V was cut by 3 bases and J by 4 bases, with 19 bases left in between. Germline assignment: CDR1 SGHRS and CDR2 YFSETQ. The length of the CDR3 is 16 residues. CDR3 sequence: CASSYYGTLNRETQYF. The CDR3 region has the DNA TGCGCCAGCAGCTACTACGGGACCCTTAACCGAGAGACCCAGTACTTC.

Ten or more counts support this clonotype. This chain links TRBV20-1 with TRBJ2-1, with no clear D. The CDR3 covers 14 residues. Trimming shortened V by 2 bases and J by 0 bases, and 8 bases separated the two germline ends. CDR1 and CDR2 (germline): DFQATT, SNEGSKA (reference sequence). CDR3 nucleotides: TGCAGTGCTAGACGAGCCACCTCCTACAATGAGCAGTTCTTC. Its translation: CSARRATSYNEQFF.

This clonotype showed up many times. The J gene is TRBJ2-7, the V gene TRBV25-1; D is unclear. Germline V gene lookup returns CDR1 MGHDK and CDR2 SYGVNS. The V gene lost 6 bases and the J gene lost 2 bases, with 20 bases spanning the gap. This CDR3 spans 16 amino acids. For the CDR3, the DNA is TGTGCCAGCAGCCTAGAGTACGGGCGCGTCGCCTACGAGCAGTACTTC. Its protein product is CASSLEYGRVAYEQYF.

The table lists this clonotype with a count of one. CDR3 in DNA: TGTGCCAGCAGCTTAAAACCCGACTCCTCCTACAATGAGCAGTTCTTC. The encoded protein is CASSLKPDSSYNEQFF. The chain carries TRBV7-6 and TRBJ2-1, with no clear D. V dropped 2 bases and J dropped 0 bases, with 11 bases sitting between them. The CDR3 contains 16 residues. Germline-derived CDR1 and CDR2 are SGHVS and FNYEAQ. Together with reference TRBV7-6 and TRBJ2-1, the CDR3 gives the full variable domain: GAGVSQSPRYKVTKRGQDVALRCDPISGHVSLYWYRQALGQGPEFLTYFNYEAQQDKSGLPNDRFSAERPEGSISTLTIQRTEQRDSAMYRCASSLKPDSSYNEQFFGPGTRLTVL.

This clonotype was seen repeatedly, ten times or more. The chain has TRBV6-5 and TRBJ2-4; TRBD1 might be the D (6 bases). The length of the CDR3 is 14 residues. Germline V gene sequence: CDR1 MNHEY, CDR2 SVGAGI. Trimming took off 4 bases at V and 4 bases at J, with 11 bases between the two ends. The CDR3 here is CASSWSGVKNIQYF. Here the CDR3 DNA reads TGTGCCAGCAGTTGGTCAGGGGTAAAAAACATTCAGTACTTC.

This clonotype appeared a single time. The chain has TRBV6-1 and TRBJ2-1; perhaps TRBD2 as D (7 bases). V lost 6 bases, J lost 5 bases, and 14 bases lay in between. CDR1 and CDR2 from the germline V gene are MNHNS and SASEGT. This CDR3 is 14 amino acids long. CDR3 loop: CASSPGGRDNEQFF. The CDR3 coding sequence is TGTGCCAGCAGCCCCGGGGGGCGGGACAATGAGCAGTTCTTC.

This clonotype was counted many times. This chain uses TRBV5-8 with TRBJ2-6; D call uncertain. Per germline, CDR1 SGHTS and CDR2 YDEGEE. Trimming took 6 bases from V and 2 from J, leaving 12 bases between them. This CDR3 comprises 15 residues. CDR3 loop: CASISRVTGANVLTF. The CDR3 DNA reads TGTGCCAGCATTTCACGGGTGACTGGGGCCAACGTCCTGACTTTC.

In its sample, this clonotype was seen many times. CDR3 DNA: TGTGCCAGCAGTTCCGGGACCAACCTCATTGCCGGGGAGCTGTTTTTT. As protein: CASSSGTNLIAGELFF. The V and J genes are TRBV6-2 or TRBV6-3 and TRBJ2-2; D tentatively reads TRBD1 or TRBD2 (5 bases each). CDR3 length: 16 amino acids. CDR1 is MNHEY, CDR2 SVGEGT, per germline. The V gene lost 4 bases and the J gene lost 6 bases, with 18 bases spanning the gap.

This clonotype was recorded many times. This chain joins TRBV5-6 and TRBJ2-1; TRBD2 matches 11 bases. With 0 bases clipped from V and 3 bases from J, the junction kept 2 bases outside the gene matches. In germline, CDR1 is SGHDT, CDR2 YYEEEE. The CDR3 extends over 16 amino acids. Here the CDR3 reads CASSLVTSGGYNEQFF. The CDR3 DNA sequence: TGTGCCAGCAGCTTGGTAACTAGCGGGGGCTACAATGAGCAGTTCTTC.

The sample holds a few counts of this clonotype. The V gene is TRBV5-1, the J gene TRBJ2-7, with 8 bases aligning to TRBD1. CDR3 length: 16 amino acids. CDR1 and CDR2 from the germline V gene are SGHRS and YFSETQ. Trimming at V came to 3 bases and at J to 0 bases, leaving 8 bases not matched to a gene. The CDR3 DNA reads TGCGCCAGCAGCTCCCACGCAGGGGGCGGCTCCTACGAGCAGTACTTC. Protein product: CASSSHAGGGSYEQYF.

Many counts were recorded for this clonotype. This chain connects TRBV28 to TRBJ2-1, with TRBD1 matching over 8 bases. Germline CDR1 MDHEN, CDR2 SYDVKM. V lost 1 base to trimming and J lost 6 bases; unmatched junction nucleotides: 5. The CDR3 length is 15 residues. DNA for the CDR3: TGTGCCAGCAGTTTATCCCGGACAGGGAGCAATGAGCAGTTCTTC. Amino acids: CASSLSRTGSNEQFF.